The 8 T cell receptor beta chains listed next were all sequenced from one sample in a study of T cell responses to AZD1222 COVID-19 vaccine (TCRdb year 2021). Preparation of the library involved the immunoSEQ multiplex PCR assay. In its TCRdb copy, this immuneACCESS table keeps in-frame sequences only and misses some clones. Where compared with another copy, unresolved V genes explain less than half of these, and the others have no known cause. In this sample the table shows about 150,000 clones, under 95% of which occur a single time. The ten largest account for about 5.3% of the sample. The sample's time point label is to be understood as: baseline before first vaccination. The specimen was peripheral blood, collected on day 0 of AZD1222 vaccination. These receptors were taken from an adult in good health.

The rearrangement links TRBV6-2 or TRBV6-3 to TRBJ2-7; TRBD1 might be the D (5 bases). The CDR3 is 14 amino acids. CDR1 and CDR2 (germline): MNHEY, SVGEGT. The V end lost 2 bases, the J end lost 2 bases, and 10 bases lay between the germline ends. The CDR3 reads CASSYTLGAYEQYF. The CDR3 DNA sequence: TGTGCCAGCAGTTACACCCTAGGGGCCTACGAGCAGTACTTC.

V and J are TRBV6-5 and TRBJ2-7; the D gene is possibly TRBD2 (6 bases). CDR1 is MNHEY and CDR2 is SVGAGI in the germline V gene. The CDR3 covers 16 residues. Trimming stripped 0 bases from V and 2 bases from J, with 14 bases between. The CDR3 DNA reads as TGTGCCAGCAGTTACTCGGCGGGACGGGGTACCTACGAGCAGTACTTC. This encodes CASSYSAGRGTYEQYF.

The chain recombines TRBV7-2 with TRBJ2-3; D not certain. V lost 2 bases to trimming and J lost 2 bases, with 5 bases between them. Germline CDR1 reads SGHTA; CDR2 reads FQGNSA. This CDR3 is built from 13 residues. The CDR3 DNA is TGTGCCAGCAGCTTACAGTTCACAGATACGCAGTATTTT. This sequence encodes CASSLQFTDTQYF.

The genes are TRBV23-1 and TRBJ2-7, with D tentatively TRBD1 or TRBD2 (6 bases each). TRBV23-1 is reported as an ORF; its role is uncertain. V lost 10 bases, J lost 3 bases, and 19 bases lay in between. The CDR3 has 14 residues. CDR3 protein: CATYRSGASYEQYF. The DNA for the CDR3 is TGCGCCACCTACAGGTCGGGGGCGAGCTACGAGCAGTACTTC.

V gene TRBV5-6 combines with J gene TRBJ2-1, with D perhaps TRBD2 (6 bases). CDR3 size: 16 residues. Germline loops: CDR1 SGHDT, CDR2 YYEEEE. The V end was cut by 2 bases, the J end by 0 bases, with 12 bases between. DNA for the CDR3: TGTGCCAGCAGCTTAGGGGCGGGGAGCTCCTACAATGAGCAGTTCTTC. Its protein product is CASSLGAGSSYNEQFF.

The V call is TRBV21-1, the J call TRBJ2-7; the table's D call TRBD1 went unverified against the DNA. TRBV21-1 is labeled a pseudogene. The CDR3 has 17 amino acids. The DNA for the CDR3 is TGTGCCAGCAGCAAATGGAAGGCGAGACAGGGCTCCTACGAGCAGTACTTC. It codes for CASSKWKARQGSYEQYF.

V gene TRBV28 combines with J gene TRBJ1-1, with D maybe TRBD1 (6 bases). This CDR3 contains 16 residues. V lost 7 bases to trimming and J lost 2 bases, with 20 bases between them. Germline V gene data show CDR1 as MDHEN and CDR2 as SYDVKM. This CDR3 is CASTRGGGQPNTEAFF. CDR3 coding DNA: TGTGCCAGCACTCGAGGGGGGGGGCAACCCAACACTGAAGCTTTCTTT.

The chain combines TRBV30 with TRBJ1-2, with 7 positions matching TRBD1. J lost 0 bases, V lost 5 bases, and 9 bases had no gene match. This CDR3 comprises 15 residues. Per germline, CDR1 GTSNPN and CDR2 SVGIG (reference sequence). As DNA, the CDR3 is TGTGCCTGGGCCCCCGGGACAGCCCCTAACTATGGCTACACCTTC. It encodes CAWAPGTAPNYGYTF.